Listed below are T cell receptor beta chains from one sample, sequenced in a study of T cells in Graves' hyperthyroidism and ophthalmopathy. TCRdb called the multiplex PCR reads again in MiXCR, with one record for every CDR3 protein. This sample has approximately 600,000 distinct CDR3 sequences; 20% to 25% occur once, and the top ten carry roughly 30%. Material for sequencing was blood. These receptors originate from a man aged 30-40 years with Graves' ophthalmopathy. CDR3s include the opening cysteine and the closing phenylalanine or tryptophan. The D gene is left open where the match is weak. A clone size is listed for some rows: how often the clone was seen (once, few, many), or a class if it is expanded.

v_call	j_call	clone_size	d_call	cdr3_nt	cdr3_aa
TRBV7-9	TRBJ2-3	few	TRBD2	TGTGCCAGCGGACTTCGGGAGGGCACAGATACGCAGTATTTT	CASGLREGTDTQYF
TRBV20-1	TRBJ2-5	few	NA	TGCAGTGCCCTACCCAGGGGAAGAGAGACCCAGTACTTC	CSALPRGRETQYF
TRBV15	TRBJ2-2	NA	TRBD1	TGTGCCACCAGCAGAGGAACAGGGGGCGACACCGGGGAGCTGTTTTTT	CATSRGTGGDTGELFF
TRBV7-2	TRBJ2-7	many	NA	TGTGCCAGCAGCCCCAAGACTGGATTCTCCTACGAGCAGTACTTC	CASSPKTGFSYEQYF
TRBV20-1	TRBJ1-2	NA	TRBD1	TGCAGTGCTAGAGATCCCCGGGACAGGGCGAATAACTATGGCTACACCTTC	CSARDPRDRANNYGYTF
TRBV7-2	TRBJ2-1	few	TRBD2	TGTGCCAGCAGCTTCACCTCCGGGACTAGTATATATGAGCAGTTCTTC	CASSFTSGTSIYEQFF
TRBV7-9	TRBJ1-5	NA	NA	TGTGCCAGCAGCCCGTTGGGGGGGCTAGGCAATCAGCCCCAGCATTTT	CASSPLGGLGNQPQHF
TRBV5-4	TRBJ2-5	NA	NA	TGTGCCAGCAGCGAATACGGGACGCGGGTTTGGGAGACCCAGTACTTC	CASSEYGTRVWETQYF
TRBV5-1	TRBJ2-7	many	TRBD2	TGCGCCAGCAGCTTGTCGTGGGGAGGGTCCTCCTACGAGCAGTACTTC	CASSLSWGGSSYEQYF
TRBV18	TRBJ1-1	NA	NA	TGTGCCAGCTCAACGCCGTTAGCTAAAGCTTTCTTT	CASSTPLAKAFF
TRBV3-1	TRBJ1-6	NA	NA	TGTGCCAGCAGCCCGTTGGGCAGGGCCTATAATTCACCCCTCCACTTT	CASSPLGRAYNSPLHF
TRBV7-8	TRBJ1-1	few	NA	TGTGCCAGCAGCTTAACGGAGGGTTTGAGGACTGAAGCTTTCTTT	CASSLTEGLRTEAFF
TRBV5-1	TRBJ1-2	NA	NA	TGCGCCAGCAGCGTAAACAGGGCCCGTCCCTATGGCTACACCTTC	CASSVNRARPYGYTF
TRBV5-1	TRBJ2-1	many	NA	TGCGCCAGCAGCCCTGGACTGGAGGGGAATGAGCAGTTCTTC	CASSPGLEGNEQFF
TRBV12-3/TRBV12-4	TRBJ2-2	NA	NA	TGTGCCAGCAGCGACTCAGTCGGGGAGCTGTTTTTT	CASSDSVGELFF
TRBV28	TRBJ1-5	NA	TRBD1	TGTGCCACGCACAGGGGTTATAGCAATCAGCCCCAGCATTTT	CATHRGYSNQPQHF
TRBV7-9	TRBJ2-5	many	NA	TGTGCCAGCAGCTTATCGTTGGCTGGAGAGACCCAGTACTTC	CASSLSLAGETQYF
TRBV9	TRBJ2-7	few	NA	TGTGCCAGCAGCGTAGGCGTGGCGGAGTCCTACGAGCAGTACTTC	CASSVGVAESYEQYF
TRBV20-1	TRBJ2-5	NA	TRBD1	TGCAGTGCTAGAGATTCGAGGGGGCGCGCGAAGACCCAGTACTTC	CSARDSRGRAKTQYF
TRBV6-1	TRBJ1-3	few	NA	TGTGCCAGCAGAGGGGCTCTATCGGGAGGAAACACCATATATTTT	CASRGALSGGNTIYF
TRBV2	TRBJ2-6	NA	NA	TGTGCCAGCAGTGATGATGGGGTTCTCTCTGGGGCCAACGTCCTGACTTTC	CASSDDGVLSGANVLTF
TRBV5-1	TRBJ2-7	few	NA	TGCGCCAGCAGCCTTACAGGGTTCGACGAGCAGTACTTC	CASSLTGFDEQYF
TRBV6-5	TRBJ2-1	NA	TRBD2	TGTGCCAGCAGTTACTCAGCGGGAGGAGTCAATGAGCAGTTCTTC	CASSYSAGGVNEQFF
TRBV6-2/TRBV6-3	TRBJ1-5	NA	NA	TGTGCCAGCAGTCCCACAGGGTTTCAGCCCCAGCATTTT	CASSPTGFQPQHF
TRBV20-1	TRBJ1-1	many	NA	TGCAGTGCTAGGGCAGGGCTCACTGAAGCTTTCTTT	CSARAGLTEAFF
TRBV4-1	TRBJ1-1	few	NA	TGCGCCAGCAGCCAAGAGCACAGACCTGAAGCTTTCTTT	CASSQEHRPEAFF
TRBV5-1	TRBJ2-1	many	TRBD2	TGCGCCAGCAGCTTGGAGGTAGCGGGCTATGAGCAGTTCTTC	CASSLEVAGYEQFF
TRBV28	TRBJ1-2	NA	NA	TGTGCCAGCAGTTTCCGGACCGCTCCGGGTGGCTACACCTTC	CASSFRTAPGGYTF
TRBV10-1	TRBJ2-2	NA	NA	TGCGCCAGCAGTAATTGGGCCGGGGAGCTGTTTTTT	CASSNWAGELFF
TRBV30	TRBJ2-1	few	NA	TGTGCCTGGAGTGTACTTGACGGGAGAAGAGGCAATGAGCAGTTCTTC	CAWSVLDGRRGNEQFF
TRBV11-2	TRBJ1-1	many	NA	TGTGCCAGCAGCCAAGAGGGCGTCGGCACTGAAGCTTTCTTT	CASSQEGVGTEAFF
TRBV28	TRBJ2-5	NA	TRBD1	TGTGCCAGCAGCACCGGGACAGGGATGATCCAAGAGACCCAGTACTTC	CASSTGTGMIQETQYF
TRBV20-1	TRBJ1-5	NA	TRBD1	TGCAGTGCTGATCAGGGGGCAGGCAATCAGCCCCAGCATTTT	CSADQGAGNQPQHF
TRBV5-6	TRBJ2-7	few	NA	TGTGCCAGCAGCTTTCAACAGGGACGAGACGAGCAGTACTTC	CASSFQQGRDEQYF